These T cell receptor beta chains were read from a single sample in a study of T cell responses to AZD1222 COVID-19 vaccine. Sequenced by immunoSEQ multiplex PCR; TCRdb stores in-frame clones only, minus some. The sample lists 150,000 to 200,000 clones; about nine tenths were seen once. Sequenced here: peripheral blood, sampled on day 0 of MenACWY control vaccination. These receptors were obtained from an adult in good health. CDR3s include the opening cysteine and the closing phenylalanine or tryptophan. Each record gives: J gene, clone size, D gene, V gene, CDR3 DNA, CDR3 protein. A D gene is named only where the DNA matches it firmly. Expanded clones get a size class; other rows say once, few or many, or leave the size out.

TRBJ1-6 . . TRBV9 TGTGCCAGCAGCGGGGGAGGGCAGAGCAGTAATTCACCCCTCCACTTT CASSGGGQSSNSPLHF
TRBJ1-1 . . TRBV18 TGTGCCAGCTCACTGACGGGGTCCCCATTGAACACTGAAGCTTTCTTT CASSLTGSPLNTEAFF
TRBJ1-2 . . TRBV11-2 TGTGCCAGCAGCCCCCCAGGGACGGAGGGCTACACCTTC CASSPPGTEGYTF
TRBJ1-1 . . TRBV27 TGTGCCAGCAGTTTAAGCAGAAACACTGAAGCTTTCTTT CASSLSRNTEAFF
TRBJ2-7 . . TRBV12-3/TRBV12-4 TGTGCCAGCAGTCCACAGGACTCCTACGAGCAGTACTTC CASSPQDSYEQYF
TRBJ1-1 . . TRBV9 TGTGCCAGCAGCGTAGAGGGGGGGCTGAACACTGAAGCTTTCTTT CASSVEGGLNTEAFF
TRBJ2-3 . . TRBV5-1 TGCGCCAGCAGCTTACCCGACATCACAGATACGCAGTATTTT CASSLPDITDTQYF
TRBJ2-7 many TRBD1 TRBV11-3 TGTGCCAGCAGCTTCAGACAGGGGGACGAGCAGTACTTC CASSFRQGDEQYF
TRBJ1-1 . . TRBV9 TGTGCCAGCAGGGGCACAGGGAGTACTGAAGCTTTCTTT CASRGTGSTEAFF
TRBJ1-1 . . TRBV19 TGTGCCACACGGACGGGCGGCACTGAAGCTTTCTTT CATRTGGTEAFF
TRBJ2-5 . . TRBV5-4 TGTGCCAGCAGCTTGGACGGTAGGACAGAAGAGACCCAGTACTTC CASSLDGRTEETQYF
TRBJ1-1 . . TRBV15 TGTGCCACCAGCAGGTCCCGGGGGGCTGAAGCTTTCTTT CATSRSRGAEAFF
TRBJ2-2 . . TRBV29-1 TGCAGCGTTCACGATACGAACACCGGGGAGCTGTTTTTT CSVHDTNTGELFF
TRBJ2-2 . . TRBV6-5 TGTGCCAGCAGTTACGCTACAGGGTCCGGGGAGCTGTTTTTT CASSYATGSGELFF
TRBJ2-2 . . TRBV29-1 TGCAGCGTTGTTACCCAGGAGAGACCCGGGGAGCTGTTTTTT CSVVTQERPGELFF
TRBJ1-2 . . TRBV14 TGTGCCAGCAGCCAAGATCTTGGGGGGGGCTACACCTTC CASSQDLGGGYTF
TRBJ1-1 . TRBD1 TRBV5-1 TGCGCCAGCAGCCCCGGGACAGCGAACACTGAAGCTTTCTTT CASSPGTANTEAFF
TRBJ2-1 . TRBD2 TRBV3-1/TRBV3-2 TGTGCCAGCAGCCATTCTTCCCTAGCGGGAGGGCGCAATGAGCAGTTCTTC CASSHSSLAGGRNEQFF
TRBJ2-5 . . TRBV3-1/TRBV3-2 TGTGCCAGCAGCCAAGATGCTAGCTCCCTCGTGACCCAGTACTTC CASSQDASSLVTQYF
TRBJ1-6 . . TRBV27 TGTGCCAGCAGTTTGGGCAGGTTGCCACCCCTCCACTTT CASSLGRLPPLHF
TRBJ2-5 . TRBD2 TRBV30 TGTGCCTGGAGTTGGGGGGGGGAGACCCAGTACTTC CAWSWGGETQYF
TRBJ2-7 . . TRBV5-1 TGCGCCAGCAGCTTAGGGAACGAGCAGTACTTC CASSLGNEQYF
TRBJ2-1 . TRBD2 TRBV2 TGTGCCAGCAGTGTAGGGACTAGCGGGAGAGGGGCTAGTGAGCAGTTCTTC CASSVGTSGRGASEQFF
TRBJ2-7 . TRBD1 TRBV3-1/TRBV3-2 TGTGCCAGCAGCCAAGGGTGGACAGGGAGCTCCTACGAGCAGTACTTC CASSQGWTGSSYEQYF
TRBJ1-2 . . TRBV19 TGTGCCAGTAGTATCCTGGACAGATATGGCTACACCTTC CASSILDRYGYTF